The next 25 T cell receptor beta chains were all read from a single sample in a study of blood T cell repertoires in COVID-19. Only in-frame clones appear in the TCRdb table, and some are missing; sequencing was by immunoSEQ multiplex PCR. This table has tens of thousands of clones, roughly 88% appearing once. Sequenced sample: peripheral blood. Receptor source: a woman between 70 and 85 years old with acute or convalescent COVID-19.

This clone was detected only once. The CDR3 spells CASSDRGAYNEQFF. The DNA of the CDR3 is TGTGCCAGTAGTGACAGGGGGGCCTACAATGAGCAGTTCTTC. This chain connects TRBV19 to TRBJ2-1, with 9 nucleotides matching TRBD1. CDR3 length: 14 residues. Per germline, CDR1 LNHDA and CDR2 SQIVND (reference sequence). V lost 5 bases and J lost 2; bases outside the gene matches: 1.

This chain uses TRBV29-1 with TRBJ1-1, with D uncertain. The ends were cut back, 7 bases at V and 4 bases at J, with 10 bases in the middle. This CDR3 has 11 amino acids. The germline V gene has CDR1 SQVTM and CDR2 ANQGSEA. This CDR3 reads CSAASPTEAFF. CDR3 nucleotides: TGCAGCGCGGCCTCCCCCACTGAAGCTTTCTTT.

The J gene is TRBJ2-7, the V gene TRBV3-1 (or the pseudogene TRBV3-2); perhaps TRBD2 as D (7 bases). The CDR3 sequence is 14 residues long. Trimming cost V 4 bases and J 5 bases, with 15 bases left between them. Germline lookup yields CDR1 LGHDT and CDR2 YNNKEL (reference sequence). CDR3 protein: CASSLPGGPHEQYF. The CDR3 nucleotides are TGTGCCAGCAGCCTTCCCGGGGGGCCTCACGAGCAGTACTTC.

This chain connects TRBV20-1 to TRBJ2-3; 9 positions match TRBD1. V was clipped by 3 bases and J by 4 bases; unmatched bases: 11. Germline assignment: CDR1 DFQATT and CDR2 SNEGSKA (reference sequence). This CDR3 region has 16 residues. The CDR3 sequence is CSASTFSGTGPDTQYF. The CDR3 nucleotides read TGCAGTGCTAGTACCTTTTCCGGGACAGGGCCAGATACGCAGTATTTT.

The chain links TRBV6-5 to TRBJ1-2; possibly TRBD1 for D (6 bases). This CDR3 is 15 amino acids long. Germline loops: CDR1 MNHEY, CDR2 SVGAGI. V gave up 6 bases and J gave up 4 bases, with 18 bases separating them. In nucleotides, the CDR3 is TGTGCCAGCAGATTCGAACAGGGTTCGGGCTATGGCTACACCTTC. Translating it yields CASRFEQGSGYGYTF.

The V and J genes are TRBV18 and TRBJ2-7; 10 bases line up with TRBD1. V trimming: 3 bases; J trimming: 5 bases; junction bases outside the gene matches: 7. The CDR3 runs 15 residues. Per germline, CDR1 KGHSH and CDR2 LQKENI. CDR3 loop: CASSPGTGEVHEQYF. The CDR3 bases are TGTGCCAGCTCACCCGGGACAGGGGAGGTCCACGAGCAGTACTTC.

The chain is built from TRBV18 and TRBJ1-4; 7 bases are a match to TRBD1. Trimming removed 1 base from V and 3 bases from J; junction bases left unmatched: 2. From germline, CDR1 is KGHSH and CDR2 LQKENI. The CDR3 is 15 residues long. The CDR3 region is CASSPRRGPNEKLFF. CDR3 DNA sequence: TGTGCCAGCTCACCACGGAGGGGGCCTAATGAAAAACTGTTTTTT. Variable domain in full (rest from reference TRBV18 and TRBJ1-4): NAGVMQNPRHLVRRRGQEARLRCSPMKGHSHVYWYRQLPEEGLKFMVYLQKENIIDESGMPKERFSAEFPKEGPSILRIQQVVRGDSAAYFCASSPRRGPNEKLFFGSGTQLSVL.

The chain recombines TRBV27 with TRBJ1-4, with TRBD1 matching over 7 bases. Germline loops: CDR1 MNHEY, CDR2 SMNVEV (reference sequence). This CDR3 comprises 17 residues. V trimming: 5 bases; J trimming: 4 bases; junction bases outside the gene matches: 13. CDR3 loop: CASSTQSRRGLNEKLFF. DNA for the CDR3: TGTGCCAGCAGTACCCAATCGAGGAGGGGGCTTAATGAAAAACTGTTTTTT.

This clone was seen a few times. This chain uses TRBV2 with TRBJ1-2, with 7 nucleotides matching TRBD1. CDR1 is SNHLY and CDR2 is FYNNEI in the germline V gene. V lost 8 bases, J lost 4 bases, and 7 bases stayed unmatched. The CDR3 covers 13 residues. The CDR3: CASHRGDFYGYTF. CDR3 bases: TGTGCCAGCCACAGGGGTGACTTCTATGGCTACACCTTC.

J is TRBJ1-2 and V is TRBV2, with 9 bases fitting TRBD1. Germline CDR1 SNHLY, CDR2 FYNNEI. The V gene end was trimmed by 5 bases and the J gene end by 7 bases; junction bases not matched to a gene: 5. The CDR3 covers 13 residues. CDR3 loop: CASSWGQGGGYTF. CDR3 DNA: TGTGCCAGCAGTTGGGGACAGGGCGGTGGCTACACCTTC.

CDR3 region: CASRWTLNTEAFF. CDR3 bases: TGTGCCAGCAGATGGACACTGAACACTGAAGCTTTCTTT. This chain links TRBV6-5 with TRBJ1-1, with D possibly TRBD1 on 5 matching bases. The V gene lost 6 bases and the J gene lost 0 bases, with 8 bases spanning the gap. The CDR3 loop spans 13 amino acids. The germline gives CDR1 MNHEY, CDR2 SVGAGI.

This chain joins TRBV18 and TRBJ2-1, with D possibly TRBD2 on 5 matching bases. The CDR3 runs 13 residues. The V end was cut by 10 bases, the J end by 0 bases, with 10 bases between. The germline gives CDR1 KGHSH, CDR2 LQKENI. This chain's CDR3 is CATVASSYNEQFF. The CDR3, as DNA: TGTGCCACTGTAGCGTCCTCCTACAATGAGCAGTTCTTC.

The J gene is TRBJ2-7, the V gene TRBV7-3; a possible D gene is TRBD2 (6 bases). V lost 6 bases and J 2 bases, leaving 14 bases between the germline ends. Germline CDR1 and CDR2: SGHTA and FQGTGA. The CDR3 extends over 14 amino acids. The CDR3 sequence: CASSPSGGTYEQYF. The CDR3 DNA reads TGTGCCAGCAGTCCTTCCGGGGGAACCTACGAGCAGTACTTC.

The chain links TRBV2 to TRBJ1-3; possible D gene TRBD1, 5 bases. The CDR3 has 14 residues. V gave up 8 bases and J gave up 4 bases, with 15 bases separating them. Germline CDR1 SNHLY, CDR2 FYNNEI. CDR3 coding DNA: TGTGCCAGCTCTGCAGGGAGGTTCGGAAACACCATATATTTT. Translation: CASSAGRFGNTIYF.

This chain links TRBV6-5 with TRBJ1-1; 10 bases fit TRBD1. Germline V gene sequence: CDR1 MNHEY, CDR2 SVGAGI. Trimming removed 1 base from V and 4 bases from J; junction bases left unmatched: 3. This CDR3 contains 15 residues. The CDR3 DNA sequence: TGTGCCAGCAGTTACTATAGGACAGGGGGCACTGAAGCTTTCTTT. This translates into CASSYYRTGGTEAFF.

This chain uses TRBV7-8 with TRBJ1-5; D perhaps matches TRBD1 (5 bases). CDR3 length equals 16 residues. Trimming left V 5 bases short and J 1 base short, with 15 bases between. Germline lookup yields CDR1 SGHVS and CDR2 FQNEAQ. CDR3 protein: CASSLQGLGSNQPQHF. As DNA, the CDR3 is TGTGCCAGCAGCCTTCAGGGTTTGGGCAGCAATCAGCCCCAGCATTTT.

The J gene is TRBJ1-4, the V gene TRBV11-3, with 7 bases that match TRBD1. With V trimmed by 0 bases and J by 6 bases, 16 bases remained unmatched. Germline values: CDR1 SGHNT, CDR2 YENEEA. This CDR3 comprises 19 residues. The CDR3 region is CASSLDAGQRADEDEKLFF. In nucleotides, the CDR3 is TGTGCCAGCAGCTTAGACGCGGGACAGCGAGCGGATGAGGATGAAAAACTGTTTTTT.

This chain connects TRBV29-1 to TRBJ2-3, with 13 bases that match TRBD2. Germline CDR1 and CDR2: SQVTM and ANQGSEA. The CDR3 extends over 15 amino acids. V lost 6 bases and J lost 2; bases outside the gene matches: 5. This CDR3 is CSVAGTSGDTDTQYF. Written as DNA, the CDR3 is TGCAGCGTCGCTGGGACTAGCGGGGACACAGATACGCAGTATTTT.

The chain recombines TRBV2 with TRBJ2-7; TRBD1 is a possible D gene (5 bases). CDR1 and CDR2 from the germline V gene are SNHLY and FYNNEI. The CDR3 loop spans 13 amino acids. Trimming cost V 6 bases and J 6 bases, with 15 bases left between them. The CDR3 region is CASSQRGTSEQYF. DNA of the CDR3: TGTGCCAGCAGCCAAAGGGGCACCTCCGAGCAGTACTTC.

The gene calls are TRBV4-2 and TRBJ2-7, with D perhaps matching TRBD1 (6 bases). The germline V gene encodes CDR1 LGHNA and CDR2 YNFKEQ. This CDR3 has 18 residues. V lost 0 bases and J 2 bases, leaving 20 bases between the germline ends. CDR3: CASSQEPPGQGLAYEQYF. CDR3 bases: TGTGCCAGCAGCCAAGAGCCTCCGGGACAAGGCTTGGCCTACGAGCAGTACTTC.

This sequence joins TRBV4-1 and TRBJ1-2; D not resolved. The germline CDR1 and CDR2 sequences are MGHRA and YSYEKL. The CDR3 is 17 residues long. Trimming removed 1 base from V and 4 bases from J, with 19 bases in between. Here the CDR3 reads CASSQAFGQFRPYGYTF. In DNA form, the CDR3 reads TGCGCCAGCAGCCAAGCATTTGGGCAGTTTAGGCCCTATGGCTACACCTTC.

The count of this clone is one. V usage is TRBV7-6 and J usage is TRBJ2-2; TRBD1 is a possible D gene (6 bases). The V end was cut by 11 bases, the J end by 0 bases, with 10 bases between. Germline V gene lookup returns CDR1 SGHVS and CDR2 FNYEAQ. The CDR3 extends over 13 amino acids. As DNA, the CDR3 is TGTGCCGTCAGGGGACCGAACACCGGGGAGCTGTTTTTT. Protein: CAVRGPNTGELFF.

The chain combines TRBV28 with TRBJ1-2; 7 positions agree with TRBD1. This CDR3 is built from 13 residues. Germline CDR1 is MDHEN and CDR2 is SYDVKM. Losses at the gene ends were 7 bases for V and 3 bases for J; bases not matched to a gene: 5. CDR3 loop: CASTQTGYYGYTF. CDR3 bases: TGTGCCAGCACCCAGACAGGGTACTATGGCTACACCTTC.

This sequence joins TRBV18 and TRBJ1-3, with D hard to call. Germline assignment: CDR1 KGHSH and CDR2 LQKENI. CDR3 size: 13 residues. V gave up 3 bases and J gave up 0 bases, with 3 bases separating them. As DNA, the CDR3 is TGTGCCAGCTCACCTAACTCTGGAAACACCATATATTTT. Its translation: CASSPNSGNTIYF.

The CDR3 sequence: CAWSPGQGAQAFF. The DNA for the CDR3 is TGTGCCTGGAGTCCTGGACAGGGGGCACAAGCTTTCTTT. The chain employs TRBV30 and TRBJ1-1; TRBD1 matches 11 bases. V lost 2 bases to trimming and J lost 9 bases; unmatched junction nucleotides: 5. The CDR3 length is 13 residues. The V gene's germline CDR1 is GTSNPN and CDR2 SVGIG (reference sequence).